This T cell receptor beta chain was documented in a study of shared clonotypes between healthy human individuals. At the level of the study: Per donor, three plates held CD4 naive cells, three held CD4 memory, two held CD8 naive and one held CD8 memory.

Libraries were prepared by immunoSEQ multiplex PCR; TCRdb keeps only in-frame clonotypes and omits some of them. The sample includes hundreds of thousands of clones, about 73% of them seen just once. The authors divided CD4+ cells into CD45RA+ naive and CD45RA-negative memory subsets. Germline V lookup: CDR1 GTSNPN, CDR2 SVGIG (reference sequence). The CDR3 spans 17 residues. The ends were cut back, 3 bases at V and 0 bases at J, with 17 bases in the middle. The sequence came from a man younger than 45 in good health. V is TRBV30 and J is TRBJ1-4; tentatively, D is TRBD1 (5 bases). The sample comprised memory CD4+ T cells sorted from blood. The subset was: CD45RA-negative fraction. CDR3 sequence (DNA): TGTGCCTGGAGATCCCCCCTCGGGGGGGCAACTAATGAAAAACTGTTTTTT. Its translation: CAWRSPLGGATNEKLFF.